Reported below is one T cell receptor (beta chain). This sample was included in a study of PD-1 blockade in classical Hodgkin lymphoma. The time point was: newly diagnosed, previously untreated cHL patient sample. V gave up 7 bases and J gave up 10 bases, with 13 bases separating them. In germline, CDR1 is MDHEN, CDR2 SYDVKM. The CDR3 is 12 amino acids. The assay was immunoSEQ multiplex PCR, and TCRdb's table has in-frame clones only and misses some. The sample carries some 17,000 clones, 80% to 95% recorded once. Sequencing was carried out using peripheral blood mononuclear cells (PBMCs). This sequence joins TRBV28 and TRBJ1-4; D is uncertain. The TCR sequence derives from a human donor with classical Hodgkin lymphoma. Here the CDR3 DNA reads TGTGCCAGCAAAATAGAGGGCGGAAAACTGTTTTTT. This codes for CASKIEGGKLFF. Together with reference TRBV28 and TRBJ1-4, the CDR3 gives the full variable domain: DVKVTQSSRYLVKRTGEKVFLECVQDMDHENMFWYRQDPGLGLRLIYFSYDVKMKEKGDIPEGYSVSREKKERFSLILESASTNQTSMYLCASKIEGGKLFFGSGTQLSVL.